Below, 2 T cell receptor beta chains from the same sample are listed, as sequenced in a study of T cells in Graves' hyperthyroidism and ophthalmopathy. It was RNA transcripts that yielded the amplified TCR beta CDR3 regions. Carried out on the TCR CDR3, a first-round RT-PCR used the HTBI primer set. MiXCR was run by TCRdb on the multiplex PCR reads, yielding one entry per CDR3 protein. Here the sample spans around 100,000 distinct CDR3 sequences, roughly 44% being singletons. Sequenced input: blood. These TCRs come from a man aged 40-50 years with Graves' hyperthyroidism.

This clonotype has ten or more counts. The chain employs TRBV19 and TRBJ2-7, with D unresolved. Trimming pared 8 bases from V and 6 bases from J, leaving 11 bases between. This CDR3 region has 11 residues. CDR1 is LNHDA, CDR2 SQIVND, per germline (reference sequence). Here the CDR3 DNA reads TGTGCCAGTGCCTCCGCTTCCGAGCAGTACTTC. Translation: CASASASEQYF. The full variable domain, its missing parts supplied by reference TRBV19 and TRBJ2-7, is DGGITQSPKYLFRKEGQNVTLSCEQNLNHDAMYWYRQDPGQGLRLIYYSQIVNDFQKGDIAEGYSVSREKKESFPLTVTSAQKNPTAFYLCASASASEQYFGPGTRLTVT.

This chain connects TRBV19 to TRBJ2-1; the D is unclear. The CDR3 runs to 13 residues. Trimming left V 6 bases short and J 4 bases short, with 10 bases between. Germline V gene lookup returns CDR1 LNHDA and CDR2 SQIVND (reference sequence). CDR3 sequence: CASSLIEYNEQFF. CDR3 in DNA: TGTGCCAGTAGCCTGATCGAGTACAATGAGCAGTTCTTC.